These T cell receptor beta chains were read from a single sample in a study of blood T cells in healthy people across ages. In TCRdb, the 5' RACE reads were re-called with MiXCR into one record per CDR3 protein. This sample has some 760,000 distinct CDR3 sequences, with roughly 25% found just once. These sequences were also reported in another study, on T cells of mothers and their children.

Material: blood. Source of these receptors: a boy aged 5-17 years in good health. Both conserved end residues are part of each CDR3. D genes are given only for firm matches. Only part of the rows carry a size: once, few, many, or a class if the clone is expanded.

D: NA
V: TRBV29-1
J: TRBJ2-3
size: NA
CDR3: CSVLRAGTDTQYF
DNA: TGCAGCGTTTTACGGGCTGGCACAGATACGCAGTATTTT

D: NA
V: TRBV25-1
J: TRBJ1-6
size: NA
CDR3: CASSDAQGRYSPLHF
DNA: TGTGCCAGCAGCGATGCACAGGGTCGTTATTCACCCCTCCACTTT

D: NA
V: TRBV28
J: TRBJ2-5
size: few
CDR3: CASRDIQETQYF
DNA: TGTGCCAGCCGGGACATCCAAGAGACCCAGTACTTC

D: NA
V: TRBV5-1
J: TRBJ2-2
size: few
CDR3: CASSSETGRIFNTGELFF
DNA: TGCGCCAGCAGCTCGGAGACAGGTCGGATTTTTAACACCGGGGAGCTGTTTTTT

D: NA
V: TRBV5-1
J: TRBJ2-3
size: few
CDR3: CASSVWYLAPPDTQYF
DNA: TGCGCCAGCAGCGTGTGGTACCTAGCCCCTCCAGATACGCAGTATTTT

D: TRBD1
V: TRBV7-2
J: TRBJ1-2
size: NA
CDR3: CASTRDSGYTF
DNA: TGTGCCAGCACCCGGGACAGTGGCTACACCTTC

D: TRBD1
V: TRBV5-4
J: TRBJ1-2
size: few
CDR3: CASRPRDRAWRTYTF
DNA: TGTGCCAGCCGGCCCCGGGACAGGGCCTGGAGGACCTACACCTTC

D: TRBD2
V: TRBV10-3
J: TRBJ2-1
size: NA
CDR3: CAITGTSGSGGNEQFF
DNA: TGTGCCATCACTGGGACTAGCGGGAGCGGGGGAAATGAGCAGTTCTTC

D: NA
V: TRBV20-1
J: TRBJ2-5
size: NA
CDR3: CSAKALGEETQYF
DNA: TGCAGTGCTAAGGCTCTGGGAGAAGAGACCCAGTACTTC

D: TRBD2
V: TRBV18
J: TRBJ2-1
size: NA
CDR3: CASSDGLAGDNEQFF
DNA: TGTGCCAGCTCGGATGGACTAGCGGGAGACAATGAGCAGTTCTTC

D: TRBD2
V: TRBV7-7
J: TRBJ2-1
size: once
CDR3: CASSRTRGGEQFF
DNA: TGTGCCAGTAGCAGGACACGGGGGGGTGAGCAGTTCTTC

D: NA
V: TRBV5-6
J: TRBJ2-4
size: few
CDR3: CASCPGRGKNIQYF
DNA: TGTGCCAGCTGCCCTGGGCGCGGAAAGAACATTCAGTACTTC

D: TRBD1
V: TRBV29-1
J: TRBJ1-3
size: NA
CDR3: CSVAEGTGDSGNTIYF
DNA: TGCAGCGTTGCCGAGGGGACAGGGGATTCTGGAAACACCATATATTTT

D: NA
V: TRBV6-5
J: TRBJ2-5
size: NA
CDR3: CASSPHGVGETQYF
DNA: TGTGCCAGCAGCCCACATGGTGTGGGAGAGACCCAGTACTTC

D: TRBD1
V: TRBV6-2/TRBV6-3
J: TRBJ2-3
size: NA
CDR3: CASSWEQGQGTDTQYF
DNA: TGTGCCAGCAGTTGGGAACAGGGGCAGGGCACAGATACGCAGTATTTT

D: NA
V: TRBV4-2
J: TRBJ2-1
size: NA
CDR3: CASSQYRSGARNEQFF
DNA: TGTGCCAGCAGCCAGTACCGTTCGGGGGCCCGGAATGAGCAGTTCTTC

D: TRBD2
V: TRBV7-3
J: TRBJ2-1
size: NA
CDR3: CASSTGGPQFF
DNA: TGTGCCAGCAGCACGGGGGGGCCACAGTTCTTC

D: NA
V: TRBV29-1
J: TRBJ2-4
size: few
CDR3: CSVRGSKNIQYF
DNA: TGCAGCGTTCGGGGGTCTAAAAACATTCAGTACTTC

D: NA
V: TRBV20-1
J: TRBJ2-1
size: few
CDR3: CSAREQGLSYNEQFF
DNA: TGCAGTGCTAGAGAACAGGGCCTCTCCTACAATGAGCAGTTCTTC

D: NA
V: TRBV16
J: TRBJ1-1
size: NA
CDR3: CASNLGDSEAFF
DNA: TGTGCCAGCAACCTGGGCGACAGCGAAGCTTTCTTT

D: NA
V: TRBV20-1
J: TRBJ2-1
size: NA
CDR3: CSTMGTGSYNEQFF
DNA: TGCAGTACCATGGGCACTGGCTCCTACAATGAGCAGTTCTTC

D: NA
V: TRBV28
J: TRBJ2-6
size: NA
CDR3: CASSFRVLSGANVLTF
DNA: TGTGCCAGCAGTTTCAGGGTTCTCTCTGGGGCCAACGTCCTGACTTTC

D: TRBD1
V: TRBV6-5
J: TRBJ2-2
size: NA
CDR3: CASGRGGQGDGELFF
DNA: TGTGCCAGTGGGCGTGGAGGACAGGGCGACGGGGAGCTGTTTTTT

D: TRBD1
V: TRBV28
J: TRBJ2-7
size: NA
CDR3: CASSLTGTAFYEQYF
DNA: TGTGCCAGCAGTTTGACCGGGACAGCTTTCTACGAGCAGTACTTC

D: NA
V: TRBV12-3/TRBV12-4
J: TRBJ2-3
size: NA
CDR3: CASSRGGGDTQYF
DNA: TGTGCCAGCAGTCGAGGGGGGGGAGATACGCAGTATTTT

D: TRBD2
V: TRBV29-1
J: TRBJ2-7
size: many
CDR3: CSAGDYEQYF
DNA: TGCAGTGCGGGAGACTACGAGCAGTACTTC

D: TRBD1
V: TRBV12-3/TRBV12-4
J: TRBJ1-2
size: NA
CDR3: CASSRDRGSYGYTF
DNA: TGTGCCAGCAGTCGGGACAGGGGAAGCTATGGCTACACCTTC